What follows describes a single T cell receptor beta chain. The V gene's germline CDR1 is KGHDR and CDR2 SFDVKD. The V and J ends lost 4 bases and 15 bases, in that order; junction bases with no gene match: 8. This CDR3 has 12 residues. The sample originates from a study of blood T cell repertoires in COVID-19. As processed by the authors: For nucleated cells, counts were estimated from reference gene primer amplification. The assay was immunoSEQ multiplex PCR, and TCRdb's table has in-frame clones only and misses some. V, J and clone size derive from that table, while D and trimming were established from the DNA sequence. Of fewer than 95,000 clones in the sample, approximately 74% are singletons; the top ten hold less than 5%.

The chain couples TRBV24-1 to TRBJ2-1; the match to TRBD2 covers 7 bases. Sequenced material: peripheral blood. The receptor comes from an older man with COVID-19, enrolled during active disease. The CDR3 DNA reads as TGTGCCACCAGTGAATCGGGACTACGTTGGTTCTTC. It encodes CATSESGLRWFF.